The rows below give T cell receptor beta chains drawn from one sample of a study of CD8+ T cells in alopecia areata. Profiled with immunoSEQ multiplex PCR; TCRdb holds only in-frame clones, not every one. This sample has roughly 220,000 clones, with about two fifths found just once. This sample comprised CD4+ T cells sorted from blood, obtained around week 34, from a patient treated with tofacitinib. Receptors originate from a human donor with alopecia areata. Both conserved end residues are part of each CDR3. Each record gives: CDR3 length, V gene, clone size, CDR3 protein. Some rows mark clone size as missing; the rest say once, few, many or name a class of expanded clone.

14	TRBV5-4	few	CASSMSSDTGELFF
17	TRBV7-9	-	CASSLALGQGARTEAFF
16	TRBV27	once	CASSSLAGGRADTQYF
12	TRBV10-3	few	CAISEGVHEQYF
15	TRBV19	few	CASTRDREGNQPQHF
15	TRBV6-5	few	CASSLQLSTGNTIYF
13	TRBV5-1	-	CASSRRVQDGYTF
15	TRBV5-6	few	CASSLGLTNTGELFF
14	TRBV5-4	-	CASSATGNTGELFF
11	TRBV30	-	CAWSTGTEAFF
16	TRBV6-5	-	CASSYSGYSGANVLTF
17	TRBV2	-	CASSEAGRGYIREKLFF
12	TRBV11-2	-	CASSFRYNEQFF
14	TRBV5-1	few	CASSSDRSTDTQYF
15	TRBV7-9	-	CASSHNPPGAYEQYF
15	TRBV19	-	CASSTGTSGAYEQYF
16	TRBV6-5	-	CASSYPRTGMNSPLHF
13	TRBV5-4	few	CACHGTGHYGYTF
11	TRBV6-5	few	CASSYPYEQYF
14	TRBV2	once	CASSVKTVNTEAFF
17	TRBV4-2	-	CASSHPPGTGESGELFF
16	TRBV30	-	CAWSITGMMYQETQYF
17	TRBV2	-	CASSLNRRGNSNQPQHF
13	TRBV29-1	once	CSIRGGSTDTQYF
13	TRBV4-2	-	CASSQDVQGARNF
15	TRBV19	few	CASSIGAGVPGELFF
15	TRBV6-5	-	CASSSRPTTNEKLFF
13	TRBV6-5	-	CASIQAGSYEQYF
14	TRBV6-5	-	CASSSSGESYEQYF
14	TRBV7-2	-	CASSPRGGNYEQYF
17	TRBV4-1	-	CASSQEFGGSSYNEQFF
14	TRBV7-9	-	CASSREVSGNTIYF
14	TRBV7-9	few	CASSLEAGSEPQHF
16	TRBV11-2	-	CASSVYRGPGANVLTF
15	TRBV6-5	-	CASRLKTGLSYGYTF
15	TRBV7-2	few	CASSFKLASTDTQYF
13	TRBV14	-	CASSQHLSGELFF
14	TRBV7-9	-	CASSMGQGPGTQYF
14	TRBV2	few	CASRRTGEATEAFF
15	TRBV11-2	once	CASSSLRASPREQYF
15	TRBV7-3	-	CASSFQPGTDSTVFF
12	TRBV6-6	few	CASSPGIYEQYF
14	TRBV7-2	few	CASSPGPERDEQYF
17	TRBV6-1	-	CASSEALGLGVNTEAFF
17	TRBV11-2	-	CASSLDRGRAGNTEAFF
15	TRBV2	-	CASSEEGQVSRGYTF
14	TRBV19	-	CASSTVRAAGGYTF
15	TRBV15	-	CATSRDPLLNQPQHF
15	TRBV7-9	-	CASLRTGQGTDTQYF
13	TRBV2	-	CASSGQGNTEAFF
16	TRBV4-1	-	CASSHPGPITTYEQYF
14	TRBV2	-	CASRDRGRDQPQHF
13	TRBV7-2	-	CASSIGQEYGYTF
18	TRBV30	-	CAWSSKTRQGRRWSEQYF
13	TRBV5-1	-	CASSLALGREQYF
13	TRBV30	-	CAWRKGMNTEAFF
15	TRBV7-8	few	CASSLSLGGGYEQYF
13	TRBV7-9	few	CASSLGGGDEQFF
12	TRBV19	-	CASSRGLYEQYF